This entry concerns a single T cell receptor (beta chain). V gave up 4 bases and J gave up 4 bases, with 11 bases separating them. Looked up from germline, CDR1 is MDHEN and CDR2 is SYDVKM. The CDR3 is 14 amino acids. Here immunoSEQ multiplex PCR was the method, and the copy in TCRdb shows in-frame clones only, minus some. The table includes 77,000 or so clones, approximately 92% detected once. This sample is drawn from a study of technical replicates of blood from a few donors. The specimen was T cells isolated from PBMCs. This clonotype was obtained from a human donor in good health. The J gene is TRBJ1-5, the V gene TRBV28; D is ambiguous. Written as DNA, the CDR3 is TGTGCCAGCAGTTCCTTGGCCATTAATCAGCCCCAGCATTTT. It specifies CASSSLAINQPQHF.